This is a list of T cell receptor beta chains from one sample in a study of shared clonotypes between healthy human individuals. Repertoires were generated with immunoSEQ multiplex PCR, while TCRdb's copy carries only in-frame clones and drops some. The table has around 2.1 million clones, just over 90% seen once. Sequencing was done on a sample of naive CD8+ T cells from PBMCs. The receptors originated from a man in his late teens or twenties in good health. Some clones in this sample may be carry-over from other donors' samples. CDR3s include the opening cysteine and the closing phenylalanine or tryptophan. Each record gives: D gene, V gene, clone size, J gene, CDR3 protein. D genes are given only for firm matches. Not every row has a clone size; where given, it reads once, few, many or a size class.

>.|TRBV10-3|.|TRBJ2-1
CAITTEINEQFF
>.|TRBV7-9|.|TRBJ2-2
CASSLRPGELFF
>.|TRBV29-1|.|TRBJ2-5
CSVVPDGGETQYF
>.|TRBV28|.|TRBJ2-7
CASSLGEGSEPLYEQYF
>.|TRBV6-1|.|TRBJ1-4
CASSELGRREVEKLFF
>.|TRBV28|.|TRBJ2-3
CASRLEVLGDPDTQYF
>.|TRBV12-5|once|TRBJ2-2
CASGQGQNTGELFF
>.|TRBV14|.|TRBJ2-7
CASSQVSADYEQYF
>.|TRBV27|.|TRBJ2-7
CASSLLEGASYEQYF
>.|TRBV30|.|TRBJ2-1
CAWRGIFYNEQFF
>.|TRBV27|.|TRBJ1-1
CASSSRTVNTEAFF
>TRBD1|TRBV5-1|.|TRBJ2-1
CASTLRDRVNNEQFF
>.|TRBV19|once|TRBJ1-1
CATYRTDTEAFF
>.|TRBV21-1|.|TRBJ1-5
CASSIGESTRRSQPQHF
>.|TRBV5-1|.|TRBJ2-3
CASSLAIRGADTQYF
>TRBD1|TRBV30|once|TRBJ1-5
CAPEAEGQPNQPQHF
>.|TRBV5-4|.|TRBJ2-2
CASSFDGQKNTGELFF
>.|TRBV28|.|TRBJ2-7
CASSLNIASSYEQYF
>.|TRBV4-3|.|TRBJ1-5
CASSPGTSGQPQHF
>TRBD1|TRBV5-8|.|TRBJ2-7
CASSLSRDRGRWEQYF
>.|TRBV27|.|TRBJ1-5
CASSPMKSNQPQHF
>TRBD2|TRBV27|.|TRBJ2-1
CASSSGLAKEQFF
>TRBD2|TRBV15|once|TRBJ2-3
CATPGAKAGERTDTQYF
>.|TRBV6-1|.|TRBJ2-2
CASSHLTGELFF
>.|TRBV15|.|TRBJ2-3
CATSRRGGWEDTQYF
>TRBD2|TRBV2|.|TRBJ2-2
CASSGQGTSGIGELFF
>.|TRBV19|.|TRBJ1-1
CASSILGDTEAFF
>.|TRBV28|.|TRBJ2-3
CASKKALFGRSQYF
>.|TRBV9|.|TRBJ2-7
CASSTYPTGYEQYF
>TRBD1|TRBV10-3|.|TRBJ2-7
CAISESDRGEQYF
>.|TRBV28|.|TRBJ2-2
CASSLFDQGELFF
>TRBD2|TRBV2|.|TRBJ2-3
CASYAPGLDQDTQYF
>.|TRBV9|.|TRBJ2-3
CASSVRRVADTQYF
>TRBD2|TRBV28|.|TRBJ2-7
CASSSRTSGRTYEQYF
>.|TRBV11-2|.|TRBJ1-3
CASSDGLYSGNTIYF
>.|TRBV27|.|TRBJ2-1
CASSLLRGEQFF
>TRBD2|TRBV4-2|once|TRBJ2-7
CASSLGTSGDSEQYF
>.|TRBV19|.|TRBJ1-1
CASTLDRDTLEAFF
>TRBD1|TRBV28|.|TRBJ1-4
CASSPPGQGLTNEKLFF
>.|TRBV5-5|.|TRBJ2-7
CASSLGARPYEQYF
>TRBD1|TRBV27|once|TRBJ2-7
CASRVTGTALTYEQYF
>.|TRBV27|.|TRBJ2-3
CASSFLGEQQYF
>.|TRBV10-2|.|TRBJ2-3
CASSESSDTDTQYF
>.|TRBV7-3|.|TRBJ2-2
CASSLGGLGELFF
>.|TRBV27|.|TRBJ2-5
CASSLQQGGGMETQYF
>.|TRBV7-8|.|TRBJ1-2
CASSPGRSPSGGYTF
>TRBD1|TRBV2|.|TRBJ1-4
CASSVTGAEEKLFF
>.|TRBV2|.|TRBJ2-5
CASREQLQETQYF
>.|TRBV6-1|few|TRBJ1-5
CASRQGNSNQPQHF
>TRBD1|TRBV28|.|TRBJ1-1
CAASSAGGTEAFF